This T cell receptor beta chain appears in the sequencing data of a study of T cell responses to AZD1222 COVID-19 vaccine. Worth noting for this clone: Its antigen is unidentified.

The repertoire was sequenced with immunoSEQ multiplex PCR; TCRdb's copy has only in-frame clones and lacks some. This table holds some 130,000 clones, 80% to 95% found once. The J segment lost 3 bases and the V segment lost 3 bases, leaving 13 bases of the junction unmatched. The CDR3 is made up of 18 amino acids. In germline, CDR1 is MNHEY, CDR2 SVGEGT. General study findings and limits: A reported finding is that nearly half of spike-specific TCRs target unmutated variant regions. Rises in breadth and depth of Spike-specific TCRs came after two AZD1222 doses. The donor group comprised mostly white British people and more females; the analysis possibly underestimated clonal diversity. Repertoires were obtained solely post-peak T cell response.

This receptor was identified in an adult who received the AZD1222 COVID-19 vaccine. The source material was peripheral blood, sampled 28 days after the second AZD1222 dose. The rearrangement joins TRBV6-2 or TRBV6-3 to TRBJ2-1, with 8 bases lining up with TRBD1. CDR3 sequence (DNA): TGTGCCAGCAGTTATCTAGGGTCAGGACAGGGCTTCTACAATGAGCAGTTCTTC. This sequence encodes CASSYLGSGQGFYNEQFF.